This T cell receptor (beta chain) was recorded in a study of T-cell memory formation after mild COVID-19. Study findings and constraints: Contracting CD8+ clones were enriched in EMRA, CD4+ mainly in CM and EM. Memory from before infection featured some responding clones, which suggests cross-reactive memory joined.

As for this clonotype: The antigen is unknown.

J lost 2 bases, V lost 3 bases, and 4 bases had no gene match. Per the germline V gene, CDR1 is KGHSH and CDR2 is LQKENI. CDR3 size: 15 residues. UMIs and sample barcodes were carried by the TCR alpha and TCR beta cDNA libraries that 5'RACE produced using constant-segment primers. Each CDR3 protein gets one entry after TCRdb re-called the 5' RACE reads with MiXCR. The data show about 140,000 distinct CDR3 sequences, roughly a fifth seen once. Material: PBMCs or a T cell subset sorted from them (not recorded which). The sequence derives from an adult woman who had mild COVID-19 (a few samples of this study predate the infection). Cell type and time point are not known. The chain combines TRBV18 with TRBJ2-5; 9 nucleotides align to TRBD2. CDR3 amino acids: CASSPRLAVQETQYF. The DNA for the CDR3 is TGTGCCAGCTCACCCAGACTAGCGGTACAAGAGACCCAGTACTTC.